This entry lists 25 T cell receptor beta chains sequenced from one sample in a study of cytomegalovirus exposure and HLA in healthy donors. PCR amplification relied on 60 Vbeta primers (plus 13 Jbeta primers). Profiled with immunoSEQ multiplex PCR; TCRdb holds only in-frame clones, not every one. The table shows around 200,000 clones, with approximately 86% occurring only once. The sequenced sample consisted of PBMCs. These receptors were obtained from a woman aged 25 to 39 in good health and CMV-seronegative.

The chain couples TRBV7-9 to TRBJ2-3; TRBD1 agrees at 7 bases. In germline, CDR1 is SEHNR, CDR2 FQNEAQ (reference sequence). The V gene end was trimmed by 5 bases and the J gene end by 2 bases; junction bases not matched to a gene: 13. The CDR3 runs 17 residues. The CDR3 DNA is TGTGCCAGCAGCCTTCACCGGGACAGAGTTCTCACAGATACGCAGTATTTT. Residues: CASSLHRDRVLTDTQYF.

The CDR3, as DNA: TGTGCCACCAGCAGACAATGGGACAGGGGCTACGAGCAGTACTTC. Translated, it gives CATSRQWDRGYEQYF. The V and J genes are TRBV15 and TRBJ2-7, with TRBD1 matching over 10 bases. Per germline, CDR1 LNHNV and CDR2 YYDKDF (reference sequence). After removal of 2 bases from V and 3 bases from J, the junction contained 4 bases not matched to a gene. The CDR3 length is 15 residues.

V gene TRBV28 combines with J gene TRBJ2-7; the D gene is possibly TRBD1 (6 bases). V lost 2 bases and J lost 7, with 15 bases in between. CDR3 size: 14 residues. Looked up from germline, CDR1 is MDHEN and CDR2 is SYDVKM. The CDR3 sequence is CASSLTHRVGEQYF. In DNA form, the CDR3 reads TGTGCCAGCAGTTTAACTCACAGGGTTGGGGAGCAGTACTTC.

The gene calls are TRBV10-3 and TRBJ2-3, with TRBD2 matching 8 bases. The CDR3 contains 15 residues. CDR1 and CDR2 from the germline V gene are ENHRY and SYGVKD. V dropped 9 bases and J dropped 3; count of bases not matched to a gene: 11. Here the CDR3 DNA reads TGTGCCATGGGTGCGGCGGGAGGTTTGACAGATACGCAGTATTTT. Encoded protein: CAMGAAGGLTDTQYF.

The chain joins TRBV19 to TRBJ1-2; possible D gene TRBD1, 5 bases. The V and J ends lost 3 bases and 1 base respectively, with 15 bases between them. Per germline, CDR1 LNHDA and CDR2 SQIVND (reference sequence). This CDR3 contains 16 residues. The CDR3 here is CASSINSGGSNYGYTF. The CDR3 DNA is TGTGCCAGTAGTATCAACAGCGGGGGGAGTAACTATGGCTACACCTTC.

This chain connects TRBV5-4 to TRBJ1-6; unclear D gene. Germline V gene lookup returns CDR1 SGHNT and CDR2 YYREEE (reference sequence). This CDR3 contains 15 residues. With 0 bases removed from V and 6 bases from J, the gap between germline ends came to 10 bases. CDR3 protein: CASSLDPTGNSPLHF. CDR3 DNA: TGTGCCAGCAGCTTGGATCCGACGGGTAATTCACCCCTCCACTTT.

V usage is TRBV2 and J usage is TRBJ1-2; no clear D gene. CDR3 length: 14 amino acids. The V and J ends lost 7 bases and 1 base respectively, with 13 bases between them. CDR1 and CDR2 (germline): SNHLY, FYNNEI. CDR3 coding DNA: TGTGCCAGCAAGGGAGGACCGGATAACTATGGCTACACCTTC. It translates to CASKGGPDNYGYTF.

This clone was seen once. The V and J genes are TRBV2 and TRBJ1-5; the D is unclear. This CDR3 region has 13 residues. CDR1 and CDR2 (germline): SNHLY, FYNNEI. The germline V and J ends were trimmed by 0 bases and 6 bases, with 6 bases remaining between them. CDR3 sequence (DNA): TGTGCCAGCAGTGAAGCGCGGGGTCAGCCCCAGCATTTT. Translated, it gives CASSEARGQPQHF.

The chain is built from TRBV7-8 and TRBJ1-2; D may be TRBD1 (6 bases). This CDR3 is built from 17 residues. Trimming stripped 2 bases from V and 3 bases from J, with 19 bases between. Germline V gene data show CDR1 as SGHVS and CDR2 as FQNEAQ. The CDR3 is CASSLRDTGYLDYGYTF. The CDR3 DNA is TGTGCCAGCAGCTTAAGGGACACAGGGTATTTAGACTATGGCTACACCTTC.

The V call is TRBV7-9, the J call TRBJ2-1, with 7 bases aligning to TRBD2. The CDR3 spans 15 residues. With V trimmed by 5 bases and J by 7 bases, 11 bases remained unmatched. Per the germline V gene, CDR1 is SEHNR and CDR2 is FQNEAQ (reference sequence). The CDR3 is CASSPRLASENEQFF. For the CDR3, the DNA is TGTGCCAGCAGCCCGAGACTAGCATCGGAGAATGAGCAGTTCTTC.

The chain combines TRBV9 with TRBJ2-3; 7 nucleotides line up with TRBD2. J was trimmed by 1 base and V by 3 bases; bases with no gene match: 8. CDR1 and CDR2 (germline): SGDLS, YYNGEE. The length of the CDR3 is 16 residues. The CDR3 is CASSEPSGTGTDTQYF. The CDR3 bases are TGTGCCAGCAGCGAACCGAGCGGGACCGGCACAGATACGCAGTATTTT.

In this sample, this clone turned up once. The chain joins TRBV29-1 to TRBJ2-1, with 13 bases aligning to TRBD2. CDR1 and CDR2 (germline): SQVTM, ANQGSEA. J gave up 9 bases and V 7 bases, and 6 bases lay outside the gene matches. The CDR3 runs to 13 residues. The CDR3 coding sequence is TGCAGCGCCCGGACTAGCGGGGGCGGTGAGCAGTTCTTC. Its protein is CSARTSGGGEQFF.

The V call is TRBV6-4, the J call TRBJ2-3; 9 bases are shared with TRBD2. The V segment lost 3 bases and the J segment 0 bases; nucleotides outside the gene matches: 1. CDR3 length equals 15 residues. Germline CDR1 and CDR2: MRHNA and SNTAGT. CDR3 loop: CASSEAGGSTDTQYF. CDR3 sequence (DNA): TGTGCCAGCAGTGAAGCGGGGGGAAGCACAGATACGCAGTATTTT.

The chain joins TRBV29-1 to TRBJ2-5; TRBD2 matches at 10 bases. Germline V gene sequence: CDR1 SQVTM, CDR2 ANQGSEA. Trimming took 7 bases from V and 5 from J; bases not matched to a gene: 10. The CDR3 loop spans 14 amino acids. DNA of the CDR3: TGCAGCGCTGGGACTAGCGCGAACGGGGAGACCCAGTACTTC. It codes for CSAGTSANGETQYF.

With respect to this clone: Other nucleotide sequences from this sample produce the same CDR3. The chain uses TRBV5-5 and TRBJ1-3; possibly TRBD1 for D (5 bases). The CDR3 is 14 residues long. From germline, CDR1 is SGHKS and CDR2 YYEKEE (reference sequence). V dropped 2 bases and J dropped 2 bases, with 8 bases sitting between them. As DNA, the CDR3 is TGTGCCAGCAGCTTTTGGGGGGCTGGAAACACCATATATTTT. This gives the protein CASSFWGAGNTIYF. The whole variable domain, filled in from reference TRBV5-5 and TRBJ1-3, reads DAGVTQSPTHLIKTRGQQVTLRCSPISGHKSVSWYQQVLGQGPQFIFQYYEKEERGRGNFPDRFSARQFPNYSSELNVNALLLGDSALYLCASSFWGAGNTIYFGEGSWLTVV.

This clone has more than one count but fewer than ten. As DNA, the CDR3 is TGCAGTGCGAGACGTATGGAAGCTTTCTTT. Encoded protein: CSARRMEAFF. The chain is built from TRBV20-1 and TRBJ1-1; D not resolved. The germline V gene has CDR1 DFQATT and CDR2 SNEGSKA (reference sequence). This CDR3 has 10 amino acids. V lost 6 bases and J lost 8, with 10 bases in between.

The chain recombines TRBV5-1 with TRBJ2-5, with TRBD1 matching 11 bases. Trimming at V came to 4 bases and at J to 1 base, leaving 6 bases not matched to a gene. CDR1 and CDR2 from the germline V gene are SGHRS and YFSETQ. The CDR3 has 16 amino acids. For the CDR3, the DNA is TGCGCCAGCAGCGGACAGGGGGCGGTATTCCAAGAGACCCAGTACTTC. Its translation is CASSGQGAVFQETQYF.

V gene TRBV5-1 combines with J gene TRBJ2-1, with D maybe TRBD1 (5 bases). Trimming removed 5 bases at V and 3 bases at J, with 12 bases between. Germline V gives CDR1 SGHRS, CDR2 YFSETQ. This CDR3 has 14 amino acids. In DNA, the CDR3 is TGCGCCAGCAGTCTGGGGCCGGACTACAATGAGCAGTTCTTC. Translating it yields CASSLGPDYNEQFF.

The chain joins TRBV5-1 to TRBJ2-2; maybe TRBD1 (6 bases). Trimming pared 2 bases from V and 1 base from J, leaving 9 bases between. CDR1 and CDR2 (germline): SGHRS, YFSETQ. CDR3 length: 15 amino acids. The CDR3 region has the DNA TGCGCCAGCAGCTTTCAACAGGGGAACACCGGGGAGCTGTTTTTT. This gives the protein CASSFQQGNTGELFF.

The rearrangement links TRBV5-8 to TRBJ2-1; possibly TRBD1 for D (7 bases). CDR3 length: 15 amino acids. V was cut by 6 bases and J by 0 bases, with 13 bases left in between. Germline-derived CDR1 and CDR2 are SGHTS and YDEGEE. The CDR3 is CASMRGQLSYNEQFF. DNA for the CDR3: TGTGCCAGCATGCGGGGACAGCTCTCCTACAATGAGCAGTTCTTC. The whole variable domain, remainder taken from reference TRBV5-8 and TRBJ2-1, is EAGVTQSPTHLIKTRGQQATLRCSPISGHTSVYWYQQALGLGLQFLLWYDEGEERNRGNFPPRFSGRQFPNYSSELNVNALELEDSALYLCASMRGQLSYNEQFFGPGTRLTVL.

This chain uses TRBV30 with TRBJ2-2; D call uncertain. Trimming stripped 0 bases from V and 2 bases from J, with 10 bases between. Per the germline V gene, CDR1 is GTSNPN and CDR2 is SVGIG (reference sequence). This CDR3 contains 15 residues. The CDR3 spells CAWSVLSPNTGELFF. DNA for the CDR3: TGTGCCTGGAGTGTACTTTCACCTAACACCGGGGAGCTGTTTTTT.

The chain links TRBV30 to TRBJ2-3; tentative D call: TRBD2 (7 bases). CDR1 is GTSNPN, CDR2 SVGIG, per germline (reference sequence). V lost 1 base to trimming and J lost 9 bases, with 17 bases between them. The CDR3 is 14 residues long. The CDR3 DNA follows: TGTGCCTGGAGTGGCGGGAGAAGCACAGGGACGCAGTATTTT. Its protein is CAWSGGRSTGTQYF. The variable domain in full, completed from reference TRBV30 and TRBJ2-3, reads SQTIHQWPATLVQPVGSPLSLECTVEGTSNPNLYWYRQAAGRGLQLLFYSVGIGQISSEVPQNLSASRPQDRQFILSSKKLLLSDSGFYLCAWSGGRSTGTQYFGPGTRLTVL.

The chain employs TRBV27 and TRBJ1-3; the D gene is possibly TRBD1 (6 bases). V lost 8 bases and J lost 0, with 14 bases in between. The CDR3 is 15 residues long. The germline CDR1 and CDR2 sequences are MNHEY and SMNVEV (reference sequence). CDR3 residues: CASRPRGLSGNTIYF. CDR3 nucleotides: TGTGCCAGCCGACCGCGGGGGCTCTCTGGAAACACCATATATTTT.

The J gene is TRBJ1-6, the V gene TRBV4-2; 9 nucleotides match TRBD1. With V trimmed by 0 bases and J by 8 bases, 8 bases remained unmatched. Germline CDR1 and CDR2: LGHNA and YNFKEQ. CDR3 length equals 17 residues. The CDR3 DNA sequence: TGTGCCAGCAGCCAAGATCTGGGACAGGGCTCCTATTCACCCCTCCACTTT. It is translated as CASSQDLGQGSYSPLHF.

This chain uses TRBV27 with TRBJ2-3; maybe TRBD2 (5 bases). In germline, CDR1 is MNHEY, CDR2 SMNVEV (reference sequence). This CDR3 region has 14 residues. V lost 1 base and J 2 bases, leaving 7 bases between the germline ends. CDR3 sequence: CASSLLTTTDTQYF. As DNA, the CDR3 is TGTGCCAGCAGTTTATTGACTACCACAGATACGCAGTATTTT.